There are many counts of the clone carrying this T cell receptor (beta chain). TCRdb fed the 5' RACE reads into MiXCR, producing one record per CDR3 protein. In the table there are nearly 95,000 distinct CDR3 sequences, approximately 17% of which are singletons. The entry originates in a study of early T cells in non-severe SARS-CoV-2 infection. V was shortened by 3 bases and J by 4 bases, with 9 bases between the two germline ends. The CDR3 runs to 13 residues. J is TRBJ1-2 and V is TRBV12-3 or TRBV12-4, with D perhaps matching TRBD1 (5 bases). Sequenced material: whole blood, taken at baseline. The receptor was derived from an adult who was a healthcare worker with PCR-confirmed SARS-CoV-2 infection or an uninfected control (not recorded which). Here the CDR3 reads CASSFSGSYGYTF. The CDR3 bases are TGTGCCAGCAGTTTTTCAGGGAGCTATGGCTACACCTTC.